This is a list of T cell receptor beta chains from one sample in a study of shared clonotypes between healthy human individuals. The repertoire was sequenced with immunoSEQ multiplex PCR; TCRdb's copy has only in-frame clones and lacks some. The repertoire holds millions of clones, with about 92% as singletons. Sequencing used naive CD4+ T cells sorted from blood. These receptors all stem from a young man in good health. Both conserved end residues are part of each CDR3. A D gene is named only where the DNA matches it firmly. Not every row has a clone size; where given, it reads once, few, many or a size class.

j_call d_call v_call clone_size cdr3_aa cdr3_nt
TRBJ2-3 TRBD2 TRBV15 . CATSRDRGTSSDTQYF TGTGCCACCAGCAGAGATAGAGGGACTAGTTCCGATACGCAGTATTTT
TRBJ2-3 . TRBV20-1 . CSALSTDTQYF TGCAGTGCTCTGAGCACAGATACGCAGTATTTT
TRBJ1-3 . TRBV5-1 once CASSPGAASGNTIYF TGCGCCAGCAGCCCAGGGGCGGCTTCTGGAAACACCATATATTTT
TRBJ2-1 TRBD2 TRBV7-2 once CASSPGLASYNEQFF TGTGCCAGCAGCCCCGGACTAGCTTCCTACAATGAGCAGTTCTTC
TRBJ1-4 TRBD1 TRBV7-9 . CASSPGTENEKLFF TGTGCCAGCAGCCCAGGGACAGAGAACGAAAAACTGTTTTTT
TRBJ1-3 . TRBV25-1 . CASSELSAGNTIYF TGTGCCAGCAGTGAATTATCAGCTGGAAACACCATATATTTT
TRBJ2-3 TRBD2 TRBV5-1 . CASSLGFGSGRATDTQYF TGCGCCAGCAGCTTGGGATTCGGTAGCGGGAGGGCCACAGATACGCAGTATTTT
TRBJ2-5 . TRBV10-2 . CASREGLETQYF TGCGCCAGCAGGGAAGGGTTGGAGACCCAGTACTTC
TRBJ2-2 . TRBV7-9 . CASSRDWGNTGELFF TGTGCCAGCAGCCGTGACTGGGGGAACACCGGGGAGCTGTTTTTT
TRBJ2-7 . TRBV19 . CASSIKGFSDEQYF TGTGCCAGTAGTATTAAGGGATTTTCGGACGAGCAGTACTTC
TRBJ1-2 . TRBV6-5 . CASSYRGSANYGYTF TGTGCCAGCAGTTACCGGGGGTCGGCTAACTATGGCTACACCTTC
TRBJ2-6 TRBD1 TRBV19 . CASSIIRGRSSGANVLTF TGTGCCAGTAGTATCATCAGGGGGCGGTCTTCTGGGGCCAACGTCCTGACTTTC
TRBJ1-1 . TRBV28 . CASILRAAPRGGLNTEAFF TGTGCCAGCATTCTAAGGGCAGCGCCGAGAGGGGGTCTGAACACTGAAGCTTTCTTT
TRBJ1-4 . TRBV18 . CASSPNEGEKLFF TGTGCCAGCTCACCAAACGAAGGGGAAAAACTGTTTTTT
TRBJ1-2 . TRBV29-1 . CSVEYRSYGYTF TGCAGCGTTGAGTATCGGAGCTATGGCTACACCTTC
TRBJ2-1 . TRBV9 . CASSVGGGLEQFF TGTGCCAGCAGCGTAGGGGGTGGGCTTGAGCAGTTCTTC
TRBJ2-2 . TRBV5-1 . CASSMDPADTGELFF TGCGCCAGCAGCATGGACCCAGCTGACACCGGGGAGCTGTTTTTT
TRBJ1-4 . TRBV19 . CASSPSGVGEKLFF TGTGCCAGTAGCCCATCAGGAGTCGGGGAAAAACTGTTTTTT
TRBJ2-3 . TRBV7-9 . CASSFIDTQYF TGTGCCAGCAGCTTTATAGATACGCAGTATTTT
TRBJ2-2 TRBD2 TRBV10-3 . CAISELAGDVTGELFF TGTGCCATCAGTGAACTAGCGGGAGACGTCACCGGGGAGCTGTTTTTT
TRBJ1-5 . TRBV6-5 . CASSPSGNQPQHF TGTGCCAGCAGTCCCTCAGGGAATCAGCCCCAGCATTTT
TRBJ1-4 . TRBV4-1 . CASSQEGRSFF TGCGCCAGCAGCCAAGAAGGAAGGAGTTTTTTT
TRBJ2-6 . TRBV5-1 . CASSDSGYMGVSGANVLTF TGCGCCAGCAGCGATTCAGGGTATATGGGTGTCTCTGGGGCCAACGTCCTGACTTTC
TRBJ1-4 TRBD1 TRBV19 . CASSLAGQLKNEKLFF TGTGCCAGTAGTCTGGCGGGACAGCTAAAAAATGAAAAACTGTTTTTT
TRBJ2-1 . TRBV2 . CASIPVWDPSYNEQFF TGTGCCAGCATCCCAGTCTGGGACCCCTCCTACAATGAGCAGTTCTTC
TRBJ2-3 TRBD1 TRBV14 . CASSRGTGDDTQYF TGTGCCAGCAGCCGCGGGACAGGGGACGATACGCAGTATTTT
TRBJ1-3 . TRBV9 . CASSATRQASSGNTIYF TGTGCCAGCAGCGCCACCAGACAGGCGAGCTCTGGAAACACCATATATTTT
TRBJ2-7 TRBD1 TRBV4-1 . CASSQDWTGATYEQYF TGCGCCAGCAGCCAAGATTGGACAGGGGCTACCTACGAGCAGTACTTC
TRBJ1-4 . TRBV5-1 once CASSLGSLNEKLFF TGCGCCAGCAGCTTGGGGAGCCTTAATGAAAAACTGTTTTTT
TRBJ2-3 TRBD2 TRBV28 . CASSLEIAGGYGTDTQYF TGTGCCAGCAGTTTAGAAATTGCGGGGGGGTACGGCACAGATACGCAGTATTTT
TRBJ2-6 . TRBV4-1 . CASSHPYSGANVLTF TGCGCCAGCAGCCACCCTTACTCTGGGGCCAACGTCCTGACTTTC
TRBJ1-6 . TRBV18 . CASSPLGGSNSPLHF TGTGCCAGCTCACCTCTTGGGGGCTCTAATTCACCCCTCCACTTT
TRBJ2-5 . TRBV2 . CATKQAVNQETQYF TGTGCCACCAAACAAGCGGTGAACCAAGAGACCCAGTACTTC
TRBJ2-1 TRBD1 TRBV9 . CASSPQGQGGNEQFF TGTGCCAGCAGCCCCCAGGGACAGGGAGGAAATGAGCAGTTCTTC
TRBJ2-7 . TRBV21-1 . CASGPEQGGQSLQDYEQYF TGTGCCAGCGGCCCAGAACAAGGGGGGCAGTCGCTGCAAGACTACGAGCAGTACTTC
TRBJ1-2 . TRBV4-3 . CASSQEKGYGGYTF TGCGCCAGCAGCCAAGAAAAGGGGTATGGTGGCTACACCTTC
TRBJ1-1 . TRBV2 . CASTRGAVSF TGTGCCAGCACTCGGGGGGCGGTCTCTTTT
TRBJ2-2 . TRBV5-1 . CASSLGQSNGELFF TGCGCCAGCAGCTTGGGTCAAAGCAACGGGGAGCTGTTTTTT
TRBJ2-7 . TRBV5-1 . CASSLRGTYYEQYF TGCGCCAGCAGCTTGCGGGGGACTTACTACGAGCAGTACTTC
TRBJ2-1 TRBD2 TRBV29-1 . CSARLAGGYNEQFF TGCAGCGCCCGACTAGCGGGAGGCTACAATGAGCAGTTCTTC
TRBJ2-3 TRBD2 TRBV5-4 . CASSLVGSGMEDTQYF TGTGCCAGCAGCTTGGTGGGTAGCGGGATGGAAGATACGCAGTATTTT
TRBJ1-2 TRBD1 TRBV9 once CASSAGTGGYGYTF TGTGCCAGCAGCGCAGGGACAGGGGGCTATGGCTACACCTTC
TRBJ2-1 TRBD2 TRBV19 . CASSPKLAADYNEQFF TGTGCCAGTAGTCCTAAACTAGCGGCAGACTACAATGAGCAGTTCTTC
TRBJ2-7 . TRBV18 . CASSMATGTVYEQYF TGTGCCAGCTCAATGGCCACCGGGACCGTGTACGAGCAGTACTTC
TRBJ1-1 . TRBV15 . CATSRDPGGRITEAFF TGTGCCACCAGCAGAGATCCTGGGGGGCGGATCACTGAAGCTTTCTTT
TRBJ2-7 TRBD1 TRBV18 . CASPANRGSYEQYF TGTGCCAGCCCCGCCAACAGGGGGTCCTACGAGCAGTACTTC
TRBJ1-1 . TRBV6-8 . CASTRGTEAFF TGTGCCAGCACCAGGGGCACTGAAGCTTTCTTT
TRBJ1-1 . TRBV20-1 . CSAQRGAEAFF TGCAGTGCCCAAAGGGGGGCTGAAGCTTTCTTT
TRBJ2-1 TRBD2 TRBV19 . CASSIYRSSGSYNEQFF TGTGCCAGTAGTATATATCGCTCTAGCGGCTCCTACAATGAGCAGTTCTTC
TRBJ2-7 . TRBV5-6 . CASSRVQAYEQYF TGTGCCAGTTCCCGGGTTCAGGCCTACGAGCAGTACTTC
TRBJ2-3 . TRBV27 . CASSLLATDTQYF TGTGCCAGCAGTTTATTGGCAACAGATACGCAGTATTTT
TRBJ2-5 TRBD2 TRBV4-1 . CASSQDPTSGKKREETQYF TGCGCCAGCAGCCAAGATCCGACTAGCGGGAAGAAACGAGAAGAGACCCAGTACTTC
TRBJ2-7 . TRBV10-2 . CASTTGYEQYF TGCGCCAGCACGACGGGCTACGAGCAGTACTTC